These T cell receptor beta chains were read from a single sample in a study of T cell repertoires in cytomegalovirus infection. TCRdb reprocessed the reads with MiXCR, giving one entry per CDR3 protein. The table has about 310,000 distinct CDR3 sequences, roughly 25% seen once. No antigen is known for these receptors. The sequenced sample was cultured PBMCs, obtained from culture after CMV antigen stimulation. These receptors originate from a human donor in good health (CMV status not recorded). Some clones in this sample may be carry-over from other donors' samples. Each CDR3 is given without its conserved first and last residue. Fields, in order: CDR3 length, V gene, CDR3 protein.

len: 7; v_gene: TRBV7-9; CDR3aa: ASSSPPS
len: 13; v_gene: TRBV7-2; CDR3aa: ASSRNAGSGQPQH
len: 13; v_gene: TRBV7-9; CDR3aa: ASSLSGQGRYEQY
len: 14; v_gene: TRBV7-6; CDR3aa: ASSSRPTGRGEKLF
len: 16; v_gene: TRBV6-1; CDR3aa: ASSSRLAGVTGTDTQY
len: 13; v_gene: TRBV7-9; CDR3aa: ASNNPRLTNEKLF
len: 13; v_gene: TRBV7-2; CDR3aa: ASSLEPLNSYEQY
len: 9; v_gene: TRBV12-3/TRBV12-4; CDR3aa: ASSFGHEQF
len: 12; v_gene: TRBV7-2; CDR3aa: ASSQPTGTTEAF
len: 11; v_gene: TRBV24-1; CDR3aa: ATSNLKNTEAF
len: 14; v_gene: TRBV7-2; CDR3aa: ASSLVAGVLRDEQY
len: 13; v_gene: TRBV18; CDR3aa: ASSPQRDVSGEQF
len: 11; v_gene: TRBV30; CDR3aa: AWSVRWGQPQH
len: 15; v_gene: TRBV6-2/TRBV6-3; CDR3aa: ASSEATGGAGANVLT
len: 12; v_gene: TRBV4-1; CDR3aa: ASSLSGGSGEQY
len: 11; v_gene: TRBV30; CDR3aa: AWSLQRESQQF
len: 12; v_gene: TRBV7-2; CDR3aa: ASSRDSRTGEQF
len: 12; v_gene: TRBV7-6; CDR3aa: ASSQTSVSDTQY
len: 14; v_gene: TRBV24-1; CDR3aa: ATGRITSGRADEQF
len: 12; v_gene: TRBV7-9; CDR3aa: ASRTGENTGELF
len: 13; v_gene: TRBV11-3; CDR3aa: ASTPHEVAGHEQF
len: 13; v_gene: TRBV6-2/TRBV6-3; CDR3aa: ASSDPQGEKNEQY
len: 13; v_gene: TRBV4-3; CDR3aa: ASSPQGQRPYGYT
len: 11; v_gene: TRBV29-1; CDR3aa: SARRQSRDTQY
len: 14; v_gene: TRBV7-9; CDR3aa: ASSLLSSGRNNEQF
len: 14; v_gene: TRBV27; CDR3aa: ASSRLGTGGTGELF
len: 14; v_gene: TRBV7-9; CDR3aa: ASSHRTSGSTDTQY
len: 11; v_gene: TRBV27; CDR3aa: ASSRVNKETQY